The 4 T cell receptor beta chains reported below all come from one sample, sequenced in a study of T cells in Graves' hyperthyroidism and ophthalmopathy. TCR beta CDR3 regions were amplified from RNA. HTBI primers drove first-round RT-PCR of the TCR CDR3. TCRdb independently ran MiXCR on the multiplex PCR reads; one entry per CDR3 protein. The table has almost 600,000 distinct CDR3 sequences, 14% seen once. The sample comprised blood. Every receptor here comes from a woman aged 30 to 39 with Graves' hyperthyroidism that later progressed to Graves' ophthalmopathy.

This clonotype came up many times. V is TRBV6-5 and J is TRBJ1-6; D gene ambiguous. Trimming cost V 6 bases and J 10 bases, with 22 bases left between them. Per the germline V gene, CDR1 is MNHEY and CDR2 is SVGAGI. The CDR3 loop spans 16 amino acids. The CDR3 spells CASSYGINELGSPLHF. The CDR3 DNA reads as TGTGCCAGCAGCTACGGTATCAACGAACTGGGATCACCCCTCCACTTT.

This clonotype is a singleton in its sample. The J gene is TRBJ2-5, the V gene TRBV12-3 or TRBV12-4; TRBD2 matches 12 bases. V lost 6 bases and J lost 5; bases outside the gene matches: 7. This CDR3 is built from 15 residues. The CDR3 loop is CASSGTSGPQETQYF. The CDR3 coding sequence is TGTGCCAGCAGCGGGACTAGCGGGCCGCAGGAGACCCAGTACTTC.

Ten or more counts support this clonotype. V usage is TRBV10-3 and J usage is TRBJ1-3; D ambiguous. From germline, CDR1 is ENHRY and CDR2 SYGVKD. Trimming took 4 bases from V and 7 from J, leaving 11 bases between them. This CDR3 is 13 amino acids long. The CDR3 nucleotides read TGTGCCATCAGTGGTCATAGTGAGAACACCATATATTTT. Encoded protein: CAISGHSENTIYF.

This clonotype came up many times. The chain carries TRBV11-3 and TRBJ1-6; the D is unclear. Germline V gene data show CDR1 as SGHNT and CDR2 as YENEEA. The CDR3 has 16 amino acids. The ends were cut back, 5 bases at V and 0 bases at J, with 11 bases in the middle. CDR3 nucleotides: TGTGCCAGCAGCCCAGGCGGGTCCTCCTATAATTCACCCCTCCACTTT. It codes for CASSPGGSSYNSPLHF.